This is a list of T cell receptor beta chains from one sample in a study of OX40 agonist ivuxolimab in advanced cancers. Data came from immunoSEQ multiplex PCR; TCRdb stores just in-frame clones and leaves some out. This sample has tens of thousands of clones, with over 80% found just once. The sequencing here drew on CD4+ or CD8+ T cells sorted from blood, taken in a trial of the OX40 agonist ivuxolimab. These receptors originate from an adult with an advanced solid tumor such as melanoma, head and neck, liver or kidney cancer. CDR3s include the opening cysteine and the closing phenylalanine or tryptophan. A D gene is named only where the DNA matches it firmly. A clone size is listed for some rows: how often the clone was seen (once, few, many), or a class if it is expanded.

j_call v_call d_call clone_size cdr3_nt cdr3_aa
TRBJ2-3 TRBV5-4 NA few TGTGCCAGCAGCTTGGCGGGGAGCACAGATACGCAGTATTTT CASSLAGSTDTQYF
TRBJ1-3 TRBV27 NA NA TGTGCCAGCAGTTTATCGGCGGAGGGCCCAAGTGGAAACACCATATATTTT CASSLSAEGPSGNTIYF
TRBJ2-7 TRBV4-1 TRBD1 NA TGCGCCAGCAGCCACCGACAGGGGAATGACGAGCAGTACTTC CASSHRQGNDEQYF
TRBJ1-2 TRBV15 NA NA TGTGCCACCAGCAGAGATCTTGGGCGAGGCAATGGCTACACCTTC CATSRDLGRGNGYTF
TRBJ1-1 TRBV9 NA NA TGTGCCAGCAGCGTAAGCGACACTGAAGCTTTCTTT CASSVSDTEAFF
TRBJ2-3 TRBV11-2 NA NA TGTGCCAGCAACAACAATCTGGCAGGTACGCAGTATTTT CASNNNLAGTQYF
TRBJ1-4 TRBV18 NA NA TGTGCCAGCTCACCACCTGTAAGGAGAGCTAATGAAAAACTGTTTTTT CASSPPVRRANEKLFF
TRBJ2-1 TRBV20-1 NA NA TGCAGTGCCAAGGGGGTCAATGAGCAGTTCTTC CSAKGVNEQFF
TRBJ1-1 TRBV13 NA NA TGTGCCAGCAGCGGGGGGACGGCTGAAGCTTTCTTT CASSGGTAEAFF
TRBJ2-7 TRBV6-5 NA NA TGTGCCAGCAGTTCCCGGGGGAGGGGGGAGCAGTACTTC CASSSRGRGEQYF
TRBJ1-2 TRBV7-9 NA NA TGTGCCAGCAGCTTAGCGCAGGGACGGTCTTATGGCTACACCTTC CASSLAQGRSYGYTF
TRBJ1-3 TRBV7-9 NA NA TGTGCCAGCAGCCCCCCGGCGGCTGGAAACACCATATATTTT CASSPPAAGNTIYF
TRBJ2-3 TRBV15 NA NA TGTGCCACCAGCCTATTAGGAGGGGACGATACGCAGTATTTT CATSLLGGDDTQYF
TRBJ2-7 TRBV5-6 TRBD1 NA TGTGCCAGCAGCCTACAGGGGTATTACGAGCAGTACTTC CASSLQGYYEQYF
TRBJ1-5 TRBV7-9 NA NA TGTGCCAGCAGCTTAGGTCAGGGGCATCAGCCCCAGCATTTT CASSLGQGHQPQHF
TRBJ2-7 TRBV9 NA once TGTGCCAGCAGCGTAGGAAGGGGCTCCTACGAGCAGTACTTC CASSVGRGSYEQYF
TRBJ2-2 TRBV29-1 NA NA TGCAGCGTTGAAGGGGACGGGGGTAGGGCCGGGGAGCTGTTTTTT CSVEGDGGRAGELFF
TRBJ2-2 TRBV19 TRBD2 NA TGTGCCAGTAGTCCCAGCGGGGGGGCGAACACCGGGGAGCTGTTTTTT CASSPSGGANTGELFF
TRBJ1-2 TRBV5-8 NA NA TGTGCCAGCAGCTTGGGCGGCTACACCTTC CASSLGGYTF
TRBJ2-7 TRBV5-1 NA NA TGCGCCAGCAGCTTGGTTGGTGCTGGTTACGAGCAGTACTTC CASSLVGAGYEQYF
TRBJ1-2 TRBV27 TRBD1 few TGTGCCAGCAGTGGCCGCGGGACAGATTATGGCTACACCTTC CASSGRGTDYGYTF
TRBJ1-5 TRBV5-1 TRBD1 NA TGCGCCAGCAGCTCCCGGACAGGGAATAGCAATCAGCCCCAGCATTTT CASSSRTGNSNQPQHF
TRBJ2-7 TRBV5-6 NA once TGTGCCAGCAGCCTACAGGGTGGGTTCTCCTACGAGCAGTACTTC CASSLQGGFSYEQYF
TRBJ2-7 TRBV29-1 NA NA TGCAGCGTTGAAGGATCCTCCTACGAGCAGTACTTC CSVEGSSYEQYF
TRBJ2-1 TRBV7-9 TRBD2 NA TGTGCCAGCAGCTACCCTCAGCGGGAGAGGCATGAGCAGTTCTTC CASSYPQRERHEQFF
TRBJ2-3 TRBV6-6 NA NA TGTGCCAGCAGTTACTCGGGTAGCGGACTTTATTTT CASSYSGSGLYF
TRBJ1-1 TRBV7-3 NA NA TGTGCCAGCAGCTTGGAAGGGTGGGTAGAAGCTTTCTTT CASSLEGWVEAFF
TRBJ1-1 TRBV6-5 TRBD1 NA TGTGCCAGCAGTTACTCCGACAGGGTAGCTTTCTTT CASSYSDRVAFF
TRBJ2-6 TRBV7-3 NA NA TGTGCCAGCAGCCCACAGAGCTCTGGGGCCAACGTCCTGACTTTC CASSPQSSGANVLTF
TRBJ2-5 TRBV18 TRBD2 NA TGTGCCAGCTCACCGACGACTAGCGGGAGGGCGGAGACCCAGTACTTC CASSPTTSGRAETQYF